These T cell receptor beta chains were read from a single sample in a study of blood T cells in healthy people across ages. TCRdb ran MiXCR on the 5' RACE reads and lists one entry per CDR3 protein. The sample has some 850,000 distinct CDR3 sequences; roughly 24% are singletons. The data were also submitted as part of a second study, on T cells of mothers and their children.

Material: blood. The receptors were gathered from a boy aged 5-17 years in good health. Both conserved end residues are part of each CDR3.

V gene: TRBV12-3/TRBV12-4; CDR3 length: 17; J gene: TRBJ1-5; CDR3 protein: CASSYREAYQSNQPQHF
V gene: TRBV5-5; CDR3 length: 12; J gene: TRBJ1-5; CDR3 protein: CASSLDDQPQHF
V gene: TRBV20-1; CDR3 length: 15; J gene: TRBJ1-5; CDR3 protein: CSAHIRNGWGQPQHF
V gene: TRBV12-3/TRBV12-4; CDR3 length: 15; J gene: TRBJ1-4; CDR3 protein: CACSSGPATNEKLFF
V gene: TRBV3-1; CDR3 length: 13; J gene: TRBJ1-4; CDR3 protein: CASSQGLSEKLFF
V gene: TRBV5-1; CDR3 length: 14; J gene: TRBJ1-4; CDR3 protein: CASSLREGGGVLFF
V gene: TRBV6-1; CDR3 length: 14; J gene: TRBJ2-2; CDR3 protein: CASSAGANTGELFF
V gene: TRBV24-1; CDR3 length: 13; J gene: TRBJ2-5; CDR3 protein: CATSNPRGETQYF
V gene: TRBV10-3; CDR3 length: 13; J gene: TRBJ2-3; CDR3 protein: CAISVAGGDTQYF
V gene: TRBV5-1; CDR3 length: 15; J gene: TRBJ2-2; CDR3 protein: CASSIQGFSTGELFF
V gene: TRBV3-1; CDR3 length: 14; J gene: TRBJ2-1; CDR3 protein: CASSQGGSGNEQFF
V gene: TRBV5-1; CDR3 length: 14; J gene: TRBJ2-2; CDR3 protein: CASSLGTITGELFF
V gene: TRBV20-1; CDR3 length: 13; J gene: TRBJ1-1; CDR3 protein: CSAKIGEFIEAFF
V gene: TRBV5-1; CDR3 length: 16; J gene: TRBJ1-4; CDR3 protein: CASSSGPVTTNEKLFF
V gene: TRBV13; CDR3 length: 16; J gene: TRBJ2-7; CDR3 protein: CASSSIGPHRPYEQYF
V gene: TRBV25-1; CDR3 length: 13; J gene: TRBJ1-1; CDR3 protein: CASSEYVREEAFF
V gene: TRBV29-1; CDR3 length: 13; J gene: TRBJ1-1; CDR3 protein: CSKSGTGRTEAFF
V gene: TRBV12-3/TRBV12-4; CDR3 length: 12; J gene: TRBJ2-7; CDR3 protein: CASSSYMYEQYF
V gene: TRBV7-9; CDR3 length: 15; J gene: TRBJ1-3; CDR3 protein: CASSLHRGQGNTIYF
V gene: TRBV12-3/TRBV12-4; CDR3 length: 15; J gene: TRBJ2-3; CDR3 protein: CASSPEDWGWYTQYF
V gene: TRBV11-2; CDR3 length: 14; J gene: TRBJ2-4; CDR3 protein: CASRSGVAKNIQYF
V gene: TRBV11-2; CDR3 length: 18; J gene: TRBJ2-1; CDR3 protein: CASSLGPGGTPTYNEQFF
V gene: TRBV20-1; CDR3 length: 14; J gene: TRBJ2-5; CDR3 protein: CSAKLAGGVETQYF
V gene: TRBV29-1; CDR3 length: 13; J gene: TRBJ2-7; CDR3 protein: CSVWGQGFYEQYF
V gene: TRBV12-3/TRBV12-4; CDR3 length: 13; J gene: NA; CDR3 protein: CASSRRENNEQFF
V gene: TRBV5-5; CDR3 length: 14; J gene: TRBJ2-5; CDR3 protein: CASSLTWDEETQYF
V gene: TRBV5-6; CDR3 length: 13; J gene: TRBJ2-2; CDR3 protein: CASRRTGTGELFF
V gene: TRBV19; CDR3 length: 12; J gene: TRBJ2-7; CDR3 protein: CASSISPGEQYF